A single T cell receptor (beta chain) is shown here with its context. Its antigen is undetermined. Sequenced by immunoSEQ multiplex PCR; TCRdb stores in-frame clones only, minus some. The sample holds over 70,000 clones, 88% seen once. V shed 2 bases and J shed 0 bases, with 8 bases lying between them. The length of the CDR3 is 15 residues. Germline CDR1 is MNHEY and CDR2 is SVGAGI. This specimen belongs to a study of OX40 agonist ivuxolimab in advanced cancers. The wider study: Patients were treated with ivuxolimab, an agonistic anti-OX40 (CD134) antibody. Previous treatment with anti-PD-1, anti-PD-L1 or anti-CTLA-4 therapy was allowed; 40% had received some.

Study results and caveats: The mean number of expanded clones was higher in CD8+ T cells than in CD4+. Expansion of clones was among the lowest in partial responders at 0.1-3.0 mg/kg.

Sequencing used CD4+ or CD8+ T cells sorted from blood, obtained in a trial of the OX40 agonist ivuxolimab. V is TRBV6-5 and J is TRBJ1-3; TRBD1 is a possible D gene (5 bases). The clonotype was recovered from an adult with an advanced solid tumor such as melanoma, head and neck, liver or kidney cancer. CDR3 DNA sequence: TGTGCCAGCAGTTACGGGGGGAGCTCTGGAAACACCATATATTTT. Its protein product is CASSYGGSSGNTIYF.